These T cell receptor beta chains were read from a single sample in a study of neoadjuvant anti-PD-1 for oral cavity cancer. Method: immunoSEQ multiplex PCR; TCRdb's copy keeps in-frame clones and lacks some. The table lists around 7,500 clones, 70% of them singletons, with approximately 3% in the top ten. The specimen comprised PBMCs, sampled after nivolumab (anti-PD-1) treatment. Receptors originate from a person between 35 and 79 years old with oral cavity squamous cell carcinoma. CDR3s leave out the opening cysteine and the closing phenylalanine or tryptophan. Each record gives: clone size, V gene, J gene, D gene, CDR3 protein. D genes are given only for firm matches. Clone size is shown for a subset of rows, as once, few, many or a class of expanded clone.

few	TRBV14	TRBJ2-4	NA	ASSQYPPPENIQY
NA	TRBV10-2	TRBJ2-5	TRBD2	ASSLAGGSSGTQY
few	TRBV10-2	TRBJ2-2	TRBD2	ASSLTVGGRELF
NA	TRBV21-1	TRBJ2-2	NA	AGGFRDRATGELF
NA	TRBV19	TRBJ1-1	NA	ASSTRDGGTEAF
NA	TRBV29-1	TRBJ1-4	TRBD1	SVEVDRDGKLF
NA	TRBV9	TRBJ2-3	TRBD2	ASSVEGALGVAGDTDTQY
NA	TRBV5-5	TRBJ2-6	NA	ASSLAGTPVSGANVLT
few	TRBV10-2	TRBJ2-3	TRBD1	ASSESRGTGTTDTQY
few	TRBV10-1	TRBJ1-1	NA	ASSEYGSAGRTEAF
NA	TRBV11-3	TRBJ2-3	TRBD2	ASSLEAGGSDTQY
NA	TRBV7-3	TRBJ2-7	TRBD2	ASSPRGSGVGEQY
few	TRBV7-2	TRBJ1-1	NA	ATREGLVTEAF
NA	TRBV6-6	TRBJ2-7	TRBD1	ASSLGPKTGDEQY
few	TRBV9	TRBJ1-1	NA	ASSPTPAGEATEAF
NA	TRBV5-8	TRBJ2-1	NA	ASSLDSSSYNEQF
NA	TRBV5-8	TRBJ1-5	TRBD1	ASSPYRGLRQPQH
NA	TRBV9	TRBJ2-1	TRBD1	ASSVGSGTGGWNEQF
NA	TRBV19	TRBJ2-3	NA	ASSISRDTQY
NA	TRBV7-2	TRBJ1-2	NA	ASSLNGGTNYGYT
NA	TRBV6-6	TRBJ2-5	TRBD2	ASTHPGGETQY
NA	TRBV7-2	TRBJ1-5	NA	ASSLEGQTGLAQH
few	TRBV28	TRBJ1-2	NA	ASSLNREIYYGYT
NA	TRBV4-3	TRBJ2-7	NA	ASSQGLGHDVYYEQY
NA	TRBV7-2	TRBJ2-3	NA	ASSWMSSTDTQY
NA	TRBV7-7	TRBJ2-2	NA	ASSFGQGNTGELF
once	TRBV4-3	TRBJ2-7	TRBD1	ASSQDFTGGSPYEQY
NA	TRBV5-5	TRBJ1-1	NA	ASSLEIWTGNTEAF
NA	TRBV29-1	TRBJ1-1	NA	SVLWGNTEAF
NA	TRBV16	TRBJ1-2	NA	ASSQFSTGNYGYT
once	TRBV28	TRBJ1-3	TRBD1	ATDRGSGNTIY
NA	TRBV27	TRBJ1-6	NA	ASSLVQRGNSNSPLH
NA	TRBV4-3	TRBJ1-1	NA	ASSQGEGIRIDTEAF
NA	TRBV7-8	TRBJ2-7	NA	ASSPLTAGGSYEQY
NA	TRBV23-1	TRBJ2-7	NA	ASSQSVRHTRYEQY
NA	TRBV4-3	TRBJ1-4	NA	ASSRTNEKLF
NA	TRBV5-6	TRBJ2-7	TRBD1	ASSSGQGFYEQY
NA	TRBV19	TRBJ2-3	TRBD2	ASKRTGGGTDTQY
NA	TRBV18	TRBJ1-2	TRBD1	ASSELRTGEGYT
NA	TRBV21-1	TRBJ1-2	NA	ASSKVLHESEGYT